This T cell receptor beta chain comes out of a study of CD8 T cells in ankylosing spondylitis. TCRdb re-called the 5' RACE reads through MiXCR, storing one row per CDR3 protein. The repertoire holds more than 200,000 distinct CDR3 sequences, with more than 20% as singletons. This CDR3 region has 13 residues. V shed 3 bases and J 2 bases; nucleotides not matched to a gene: 1. For this clonotype: Its antigen is as yet unknown. A much larger clonotype is one base distant, so this may be a read error.

General study results and limits: Ankylosing spondylitis blood appeared to be characterized by a TCR beta motif of several highly homologous variants. According to the report, clones linked to the disease were significantly enriched in matched synovial fluid samples taken from ankylosing spondylitis patients. Both synovial fluid and blood in reactive arthritis had previously been reported to carry some motif variants.

This TCR derives from a male donor with ankylosing spondylitis or in good health (not recorded which). The specimen was blood, either unsorted or a sorted T cell fraction (not recorded which). The chain combines TRBV12-3 or TRBV12-4 with TRBJ2-7; 7 bases line up with TRBD1. DNA of the CDR3: TGTGCCAGCAGTTTTGGGACAGCCTACGAGCAGTACTTC. It translates to CASSFGTAYEQYF.